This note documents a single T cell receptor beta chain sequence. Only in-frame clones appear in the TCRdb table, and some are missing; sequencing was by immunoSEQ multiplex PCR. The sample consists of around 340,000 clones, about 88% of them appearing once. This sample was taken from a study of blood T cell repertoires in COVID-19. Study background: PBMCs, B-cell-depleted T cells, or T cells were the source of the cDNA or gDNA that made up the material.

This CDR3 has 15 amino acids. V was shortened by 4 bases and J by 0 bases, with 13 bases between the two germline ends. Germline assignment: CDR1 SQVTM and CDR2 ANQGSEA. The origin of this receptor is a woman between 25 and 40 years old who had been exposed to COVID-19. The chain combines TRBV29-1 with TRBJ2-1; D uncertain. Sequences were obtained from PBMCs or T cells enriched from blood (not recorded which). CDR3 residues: CSVATTSSSYNEQFF. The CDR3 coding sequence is TGCAGCGTTGCCACTACCTCCTCCTCCTACAATGAGCAGTTCTTC.